Listed below are T cell receptor beta chains from one sample, sequenced in a study of cytomegalovirus exposure and HLA in healthy donors. Data came from immunoSEQ multiplex PCR; TCRdb stores just in-frame clones and leaves some out. In the table there are over 150,000 clones, 70% to 80% of which are singletons. The sequencing input was PBMCs. The receptors were sampled from a woman aged 55-70 years in good health and CMV-seropositive. Both conserved end residues are part of each CDR3. A D gene is named only where the DNA matches it firmly. Only some rows state a clone size, as once, few, many or a class for expanded clones.

TRBV5-4	TRBJ2-1	-	TRBD2	CASSSGLAGSYNEQFF	TGTGCCAGCAGCTCAGGACTAGCGGGGAGCTACAATGAGCAGTTCTTC
TRBV6-1	TRBJ1-3	-	TRBD1	CASSGTGGNTIYF	TGTGCCAGCAGTGGGACAGGCGGAAACACCATATATTTT
TRBV7-6	TRBJ2-7	-	-	CASSSGYGGTYEQYF	TGTGCCAGCAGCTCTGGATACGGGGGAACCTACGAGCAGTACTTC
TRBV5-1	TRBJ1-2	-	TRBD1	CASSELAGGYGYTF	TGCGCCAGCAGCGAACTTGCAGGGGGGTATGGCTACACCTTC
TRBV5-1	TRBJ2-7	few	TRBD1	CASSFDRGIYEQYF	TGCGCCAGCAGCTTTGACAGGGGTATCTACGAGCAGTACTTC
TRBV28	TRBJ1-2	-	TRBD1	CASSLPGQGAGYTF	TGTGCCAGCAGCCTCCCGGGACAGGGTGCCGGCTACACCTTC
TRBV6-5	TRBJ1-2	-	TRBD1	CASADPGQGNYGYTF	TGTGCCAGCGCCGATCCGGGACAGGGCAACTATGGCTACACCTTC
TRBV28	TRBJ2-5	-	TRBD1	CAGQGARETQYF	TGTGCCGGGCAGGGGGCGCGCGAGACCCAGTACTTC
TRBV6-4	TRBJ2-3	-	TRBD1	CATRQGGADTQYF	TGTGCCACTAGACAGGGGGGAGCAGATACGCAGTATTTT
TRBV5-1	TRBJ2-2	-	-	CASSLGTVPLTTGELFF	TGCGCCAGCAGCTTGGGAACAGTTCCTCTAACTACCGGGGAGCTGTTTTTT
TRBV4-1	TRBJ2-5	-	TRBD2	CASSPTQLAGGGETQYF	TGCGCCAGCAGCCCCACCCAACTAGCGGGAGGTGGAGAGACCCAGTACTTC
TRBV29-1	TRBJ2-7	-	-	CSGLDSWSYEQYF	TGCAGCGGCTTGGACAGCTGGTCTTACGAGCAGTACTTC
TRBV4-1	TRBJ2-6	once	TRBD2	CASSPIGLADPSGANVLTF	TGCGCCAGCAGCCCTATAGGACTAGCGGATCCCTCTGGGGCCAACGTCCTGACTTTC
TRBV9	TRBJ2-3	-	TRBD2	CASSVGGGAGGLTDTQYF	TGTGCCAGCAGCGTAGGGGGGGGAGCGGGGGGGCTGACAGATACGCAGTATTTT
TRBV25-1	TRBJ2-2	few	-	CASSERGGNTGELFF	TGTGCCAGCAGTGAGAGGGGGGGAAACACCGGGGAGCTGTTTTTT
TRBV7-6	TRBJ1-1	-	-	CASSLFGQNTEAFF	TGTGCCAGCAGCTTATTTGGACAGAACACTGAAGCTTTCTTT
TRBV28	TRBJ1-2	-	-	CASSEPAGPANAF	TGTGCCAGTTCTGAACCGGCAGGGCCAGCTAACGCCTTC
TRBV28	TRBJ1-2	-	-	CASSSPPLNYGYTF	TGTGCCAGCAGTTCCCCCCCCTTAAACTATGGCTACACCTTC
TRBV7-2	TRBJ2-7	-	TRBD2	CASSLALSGGPVEQYF	TGTGCCAGCAGCTTAGCGCTAAGCGGGGGACCCGTAGAGCAGTACTTC
TRBV15	TRBJ1-2	-	TRBD1	CATSRPGQGPNGYTF	TGTGCCACCAGCAGGCCAGGACAGGGTCCAAATGGCTACACCTTC
TRBV7-9	TRBJ2-3	-	TRBD2	CASSAPSGSMDTQYF	TGTGCCAGCAGCGCTCCTAGCGGGAGTATGGATACGCAGTATTTT
TRBV6-6	TRBJ2-1	-	TRBD1	CASARPGQGYNEQFF	TGTGCCAGCGCGCGCCCTGGACAGGGTTACAATGAGCAGTTCTTC
TRBV6-1	TRBJ2-7	-	TRBD2	CASSAPSGLPYEQYF	TGTGCCAGCAGTGCCCCTAGCGGTTTACCCTACGAGCAGTACTTC
TRBV7-9	TRBJ2-1	-	-	CASSSDAQELFYNEQFF	TGTGCCAGCAGCTCAGACGCTCAGGAACTTTTCTACAATGAGCAGTTCTTC
TRBV5-6	TRBJ2-2	-	-	CASSRAEAGELFF	TGTGCCAGCAGTCGAGCGGAGGCCGGGGAGCTGTTTTTT
TRBV28	TRBJ2-7	-	-	CASSLFSYEQYF	TGTGCCAGCAGTTTATTCAGCTACGAGCAGTACTTC
TRBV28	TRBJ1-3	-	-	CASRAGGTGNTIYF	TGTGCCAGCAGGGCGGGAGGCACTGGAAACACCATATATTTT